Presented here are 20 T cell receptor beta chains from one specimen sequenced in a study of glioma-infiltrating T cells. TCR alpha and beta CDR3 regions were amplified from RNA using iRepertoire nested multiplex PCR. Via MiXCR, TCRdb re-called the multiplex PCR reads, giving one row per CDR3 protein. Among roughly 200,000 distinct CDR3 sequences listed, approximately 40% were seen once. The sample consisted of glioma tissue, nonneoplastic brain tissue, or PBMCs (not recorded which). The receptors come from a human donor with low-grade glioma or glioblastoma, undergoing nonglioma brain surgery, or in good health (not recorded which).

This clonotype was detected ten times or more. The V and J genes are TRBV29-1 and TRBJ2-1; 7 bases match TRBD2. This CDR3 region has 17 residues. Germline loops: CDR1 SQVTM, CDR2 ANQGSEA. V was pared by 4 bases and J by 3 bases, with 15 bases of the junction left unmatched. CDR3 DNA: TGCAGCGTTGCGGGTGCAGCGGGGATCTCGGGCTACAATGAGCAGTTCTTC. It translates to CSVAGAAGISGYNEQFF.

This clonotype was detected ten times or more. The chain recombines TRBV28 with TRBJ2-7; TRBD2 matches 8 bases. The V gene end was trimmed by 10 bases and the J gene end by 3 bases; junction bases not matched to a gene: 8. The CDR3 runs 13 residues. Germline V CDR1 and CDR2: MDHEN, SYDVKM. In nucleotides, the CDR3 is TGTGCCACCGCCCCCGGGACTAGCTACGAGCAGTACTTC. Its protein product is CATAPGTSYEQYF.

The sample holds a few counts of this clonotype. V and J are TRBV3-1 and TRBJ1-1; D is unclear. The CDR3 is 14 residues long. The V end lost 1 base, the J end lost 4 bases, and 10 bases lay between the germline ends. Per the germline V gene, CDR1 is LGHDT and CDR2 is YNNKEL (reference sequence). The chain's CDR3 is CASSQGSGGTEAFF. DNA for the CDR3: TGTGCCAGCAGCCAAGGCAGCGGCGGCACTGAAGCTTTCTTT.

This clonotype was counted a few times. The genes are TRBV19 and TRBJ1-5, with TRBD1 matching over 7 bases. In germline, CDR1 is LNHDA, CDR2 SQIVND (reference sequence). CDR3 length equals 14 residues. Trimming at V came to 9 bases and at J to 2 bases, leaving 7 bases not matched to a gene. As DNA, the CDR3 is TGTGCCAGCAGCAACCAGGGGGGCAATCAGCCCCAGCATTTT. Amino acids: CASSNQGGNQPQHF. Based on the CDR3 plus reference TRBV19 and TRBJ1-5, the full variable domain is DGGITQSPKYLFRKEGQNVTLSCEQNLNHDAMYWYRQDPGQGLRLIYYSQIVNDFQKGDIAEGYSVSREKKESFPLTVTSAQKNPTAFYLCASSNQGGNQPQHFGDGTRLSIL.

This clonotype has a handful of counts. This sequence may be a read error, since a much larger clone differs from it by one base. The V and J genes are TRBV20-1 and TRBJ2-1; tentatively, D is TRBD2 (6 bases). From germline, CDR1 is DFQATT and CDR2 SNEGSKA (reference sequence). V was trimmed by 8 bases and J by 1 base, leaving 21 bases between them. The CDR3 runs 16 residues. CDR3 residues: CSHYGRSSVSYNEQFF. Written as DNA, the CDR3 is TGCAGTCACTACGGCCGCTCTAGCGTTTCCTACAATGAGCAGTTCTTC.

This clonotype was picked up many times. The gene calls are TRBV3-1 and TRBJ1-5; no firm D call. Germline CDR1 is LGHDT and CDR2 is YNNKEL (reference sequence). V lost 2 bases and J lost 3, with 5 bases in between. This CDR3 is built from 13 residues. The CDR3 DNA sequence: TGTGCCAGCAGCCAAACGAACAATCAGCCCCAGCATTTT. It codes for CASSQTNNQPQHF.

The J gene is TRBJ2-3, the V gene TRBV3-1; D remains ambiguous. CDR1 and CDR2 from the germline V gene are LGHDT and YNNKEL (reference sequence). Trimming stripped 0 bases from V and 3 bases from J, with 7 bases between. This CDR3 has 14 residues. The CDR3 loop reads CASSQETSTDTQYF. In DNA form, the CDR3 reads TGTGCCAGCAGCCAAGAGACTTCAACAGATACGCAGTATTTT.

About this clonotype itself: A much larger clone lies one base from this, so it may be a read error. V gene TRBV2 combines with J gene TRBJ2-3; maybe TRBD1 (5 bases). Gene TRBJ1-5 matches the end of the DNA better, so the J call may be wrong. The CDR3 has 14 residues. Germline-derived CDR1 and CDR2 are SNHLY and FYNNEI. The CDR3 nucleotides read TGTGCCAGCAGAGGGGACTCACCCCCAGATACGCAGCATTTT. It is translated as CASRGDSPPDTQHF.

This chain joins TRBV6-2 or TRBV6-3 and TRBJ2-1; TRBD2 agrees at 11 bases. CDR3 length equals 15 residues. From germline, CDR1 is MNHEY and CDR2 SVGEGT. With 5 bases clipped from V and 8 bases from J, the junction kept 8 bases outside the gene matches. Here the CDR3 reads CASSAILAGVDEQFF. The CDR3, as DNA: TGTGCCAGCAGTGCCATACTAGCGGGAGTGGATGAGCAGTTCTTC.

The chain is built from TRBV2 and TRBJ2-3; D might be TRBD2 (5 bases). V was pared by 0 bases and J by 3 bases, with 10 bases between. The CDR3 consists of 15 residues. Germline V CDR1 and CDR2: SNHLY, FYNNEI. DNA of the CDR3: TGTGCCAGCAGTGAAGCAGGAGGTAAGACAGATACGCAGTATTTT. It encodes CASSEAGGKTDTQYF.

The chain uses TRBV3-1 and TRBJ2-7, with 11 positions matching TRBD2. This CDR3 is 15 amino acids long. Trimming at V came to 6 bases and at J to 7 bases, leaving 11 bases not matched to a gene. CDR1 is LGHDT and CDR2 is YNNKEL in the germline V gene (reference sequence). The CDR3 sequence is CASRGVLAGVDEQYF. The DNA of the CDR3 is TGTGCCAGCAGAGGCGTACTAGCGGGAGTCGATGAGCAGTACTTC.

This clonotype was seen once. Because the CDR3 is missing its conserved closing phenylalanine or tryptophan, this is likely a read error. V usage is TRBV28 and J usage is TRBJ1-5; D ambiguous. V was clipped by 2 bases and J by 6 bases, with 14 bases between them. The CDR3 is 15 residues long. Germline CDR1 MDHEN, CDR2 SYDVKM. The CDR3 reads CASSLPHGKVQPQHL. CDR3 bases: TGTGCCAGCAGTTTACCCCATGGAAAGGTTCAGCCCCAGCATTTG.

The genes are TRBV5-1 and TRBJ1-1, with 10 bases matching TRBD1. Germline CDR1 and CDR2: SGHRS and YFSETQ. J was trimmed by 2 bases and V by 4 bases; bases with no gene match: 5. The CDR3 length is 15 residues. CDR3 residues: CASSIRTGGNTEAFF. CDR3 coding DNA: TGCGCCAGCAGCATACGGACAGGGGGAAACACTGAAGCTTTCTTT.

The chain recombines TRBV28 with TRBJ2-3; 14 bases fit TRBD2. V shed 6 bases, J shed 4 bases, and the junction held 6 bases outside the gene matches. The CDR3 is 16 amino acids. Germline V lookup: CDR1 MDHEN, CDR2 SYDVKM. CDR3 DNA: TGTGCCAGCAGCGACAGGACTAGCGGGAGGCCAGATACGCAGTATTTT. Translating gives CASSDRTSGRPDTQYF.

Comment on this clonotype: One end of the junction is discordant with germline, which a read error may explain. J is TRBJ2-5 and V is TRBV19; D possibly corresponds to TRBD2 (6 bases). The CDR3 covers 13 residues. Per germline, CDR1 LNHDA and CDR2 SQIVND (reference sequence). The DNA of the CDR3 is TGTGACAGTGGGCTTACTAGCAGAGAGACCCAGTACTTC. Amino acid sequence: CDSGLTSRETQYF. The complete variable domain, with remaining parts taken from reference TRBV19 and TRBJ2-5, reads DGGITQSPKYLFRKEGQNVTLSCEQNLNHDAMYWYRQDPGQGLRLIYYSQIVNDFQKGDIAEGYSVSREKKESFPLTVTSAQKNPTAFYLCDSGLTSRETQYFGPGTRLLVL.

The sample holds a few counts of this clonotype. The V gene is TRBV18, the J gene TRBJ2-3; the D is unclear. In germline, CDR1 is KGHSH, CDR2 LQKENI. Trimming stripped 1 base from V and 3 bases from J, with 8 bases between. The CDR3 covers 14 residues. The DNA of the CDR3 is TGTGCCAGCTCACCACTAAGGGAAACAGATACGCAGTATTTT. As protein: CASSPLRETDTQYF.

Many counts were recorded for this clonotype. The chain carries TRBV6-1 and TRBJ2-7, with 13 bases aligning to TRBD2. This CDR3 has 21 amino acids. With V trimmed by 6 bases and J by 0 bases, 20 bases remained unmatched. CDR1 is MNHNS, CDR2 SASEGT, per germline. CDR3 nucleotides: TGTGCCAGCAGGACCCCTCGACTAGCGGGAGGCAACCCGACCCTCTCCTACGAGCAGTACTTC. Translated, it gives CASRTPRLAGGNPTLSYEQYF.

As for this clonotype: Given a much more abundant clone one base away, this may be a read error. The chain recombines TRBV28 with TRBJ1-6; D remains unclear. The ends were cut back, 6 bases at V and 6 bases at J, with 15 bases in the middle. CDR1 and CDR2 from the germline V gene are MDHEN and SYDVKM. This CDR3 is 15 amino acids long. CDR3 DNA sequence: TGTGCCAGCAGCACATGGGTCTCTCGTAATTCACCCCTCCACTTT. Encoded protein: CASSTWVSRNSPLHF. Full variable domain (outside the CDR3, taken from reference TRBV28 and TRBJ1-6): DVKVTQSSRYLVKRTGEKVFLECVQDMDHENMFWYRQDPGLGLRLIYFSYDVKMKEKGDIPEGYSVSREKKERFSLILESASTNQTSMYLCASSTWVSRNSPLHFGNGTRLTVT.

As to this clonotype: One junction end does not reproduce the germline sequence, and a read error may be involved. The chain is built from TRBV19 and TRBJ1-5; 8 bases are a match to TRBD1. The CDR3 is 14 amino acids. CDR1 and CDR2 (germline): LNHDA, SQIVND (reference sequence). CDR3: CATSGQGNNQPQHF. The CDR3 DNA follows: TGTGCCACTAGTGGACAGGGCAACAATCAGCCCCAGCATTTT.

The genes are TRBV2 and TRBJ1-5; D remains unclear. Germline lookup yields CDR1 SNHLY and CDR2 FYNNEI. The CDR3 runs to 14 residues. Between the trimmed V and J ends, which lost 6 bases and 3 bases, there was a span of 12 bases. DNA for the CDR3: TGTGCCAGCAGGCAGGTGCCAAACAATCAGCCCCAGCATTTT. Amino acids: CASRQVPNNQPQHF.